This TCR beta chain was documented in a study of cytomegalovirus exposure and HLA in healthy donors. The study's findings and limits: Analysis performed later found over 15,000 TCR beta sequences associated with HLA alleles at 0.05 false discovery rate. In a later analysis, most CMV-associated TCR beta chains appeared HLA-restricted. In vitro experiments confirmed that a few CMV-associated chains were specific for CMV antigens.

Both 60 Vbeta primers and 13 Jbeta primers went into the PCR. Only in-frame clones appear in the TCRdb table, and some are missing; sequencing was by immunoSEQ multiplex PCR. The sample has over 150,000 clones, roughly four fifths seen once. The CDR3 contains 11 residues. V dropped 5 bases and J dropped 7 bases, with 9 bases sitting between them. Germline V lookup: CDR1 MDHEN, CDR2 SYDVKM. The sample holds a few counts of this clone. Its target is not known. The genes are TRBV28 and TRBJ2-7; a possible D gene is TRBD2 (5 bases). The sample comprised PBMCs. This receptor was obtained from a woman aged 25 to 45 in good health and CMV-seropositive. CDR3: CASSPPGEQYF. CDR3 nucleotides: TGTGCCAGCAGTCCCCCGGGAGAGCAGTACTTC.